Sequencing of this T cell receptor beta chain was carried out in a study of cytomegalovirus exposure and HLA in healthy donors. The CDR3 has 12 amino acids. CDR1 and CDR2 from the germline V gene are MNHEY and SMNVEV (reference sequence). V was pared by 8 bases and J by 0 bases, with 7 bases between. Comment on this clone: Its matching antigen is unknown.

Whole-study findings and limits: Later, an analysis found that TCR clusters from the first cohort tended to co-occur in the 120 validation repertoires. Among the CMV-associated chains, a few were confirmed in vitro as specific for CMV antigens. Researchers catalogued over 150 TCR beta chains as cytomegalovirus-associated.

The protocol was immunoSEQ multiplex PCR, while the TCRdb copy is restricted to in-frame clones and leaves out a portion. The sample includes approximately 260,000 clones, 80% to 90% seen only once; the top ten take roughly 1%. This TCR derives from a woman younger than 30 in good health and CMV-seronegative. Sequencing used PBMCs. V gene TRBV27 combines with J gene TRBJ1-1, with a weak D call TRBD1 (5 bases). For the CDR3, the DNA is TGTGCCAGCGGGGCATTGAACACTGAAGCTTTCTTT. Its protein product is CASGALNTEAFF.